This T cell receptor beta chain derives from a study of cytomegalovirus exposure and HLA in healthy donors. Overall study results and limits: Usually a TCR sequence was rare, but some public TCRs were found in many donors. The Asian-associated ancestry cluster reportedly had fewer N-insertions than the roughly 670-donor mean in a later analysis. As a later analysis showed, a missense DCLRE1C variant was linked to trimming of TCR beta V- and J-genes. 150 or so TCR beta chains were listed as cytomegalovirus-associated.

CDR1 SGHRS and CDR2 YFSETQ come from the germline V gene. Trimming cost V 7 bases and J 0 bases; bases outside gene matches: 9. The length of the CDR3 is 16 residues. A remark on this clone: Antigen unknown.

With 60 Vbeta and 13 Jbeta primers, the PCR was carried out. The method was immunoSEQ multiplex PCR; TCRdb's version includes in-frame clones alone and lacks a portion of them. This sample has roughly 120,000 clones; 80% occur once, and the top ten carry under 3%. The sequence derives from a woman aged 60-75 years in good health and CMV-seropositive. The chain is built from TRBV5-1 and TRBJ1-4, with 7 nucleotides matching TRBD1. What was sequenced was PBMCs. Written as DNA, the CDR3 is TGCGCCAGCGGCAAAGGACAGGATGCAACTAATGAAAAACTGTTTTTT. Translating it yields CASGKGQDATNEKLFF.